This T cell receptor beta chain stems from a study of Graves' ophthalmopathy and Graves' hyperthyroidism. Symptoms, serum thyroxine and TRAb, thyroid ultrasound, and orbital computed tomography formed the diagnostic basis. RNA transcripts were the source from which TCR beta CDR3 regions were amplified. HTBI-primed first-round RT-PCR preceded second-round multiplex PCR. Via MiXCR, TCRdb re-called the multiplex PCR reads, giving one row per CDR3 protein. The sample lists over a million distinct CDR3 sequences, 36% occurring once. Sequencing was performed on peripheral blood or thyroid tissue (not recorded which). The clonotype comes from an adult man with Graves' hyperthyroidism.

The CDR3 bases are TGCAGCGTTGAAGAGTCAGGGCGGGGTAATGAAAAACTGTTTTTT. This sequence encodes CSVEESGRGNEKLFF. This chain links TRBV29-1 with TRBJ1-4, with D possibly being TRBD1 (5 bases). Germline-derived CDR1 and CDR2 are SQVTM and ANQGSEA. Trimming removed 0 bases from V and 4 bases from J, with 12 bases in between. This CDR3 is 15 amino acids long.